These 18 T cell receptor beta chains came from one sample sequenced in a study of PD-1 blockade in classical Hodgkin lymphoma. All trial patients relapsed after autologous stem cell transplantation. Assay: immunoSEQ multiplex PCR; the TCRdb copy retains only in-frame clones and omits some. The sample has about 97,000 clones, over 80% seen once; the top ten hold 12%. The sample was peripheral blood mononuclear cells (PBMCs), taken at baseline. Receptors were obtained from a human donor with classical Hodgkin lymphoma.

This clone is a singleton in its sample. V and J are TRBV9 and TRBJ2-2, with 12 nucleotides matching TRBD2. V trimming: 3 bases; J trimming: 4 bases; junction bases outside the gene matches: 4. The germline V gene encodes CDR1 SGDLS and CDR2 YYNGEE. The CDR3 sequence is 16 residues long. The CDR3 here is CASSDTSGRFTGELFF. The CDR3 DNA reads TGTGCCAGCAGCGATACTAGCGGGAGGTTCACCGGGGAGCTGTTTTTT.

The V and J genes are TRBV7-8 and TRBJ2-1, with 9 positions matching TRBD2. V dropped 0 bases and J dropped 8; count of bases not matched to a gene: 5. CDR3 length equals 15 residues. CDR1 is SGHVS, CDR2 FQNEAQ, per germline. CDR3 protein: CASSLAAGGVDEQFF. For the CDR3, the DNA is TGTGCCAGCAGCTTAGCGGCGGGGGGGGTCGATGAGCAGTTCTTC.

This clone was seen more than once but under ten times. This chain connects TRBV28 to TRBJ1-5; D is perhaps TRBD1 (5 bases). V was shortened by 4 bases and J by 10 bases, with 20 bases between the two germline ends. The CDR3 runs 15 residues. Germline assignment: CDR1 MDHEN and CDR2 SYDVKM. The CDR3 here is CASSSTDGRIRPQHF. CDR3 in DNA: TGTGCCAGCAGTTCGACAGACGGGAGGATTCGCCCCCAGCATTTT. The full variable domain, rest sourced from reference TRBV28 and TRBJ1-5, is DVKVTQSSRYLVKRTGEKVFLECVQDMDHENMFWYRQDPGLGLRLIYFSYDVKMKEKGDIPEGYSVSREKKERFSLILESASTNQTSMYLCASSSTDGRIRPQHFGDGTRLSIL.

This chain uses TRBV29-1 with TRBJ1-2; unclear D gene. V shed 7 bases and J shed 6 bases, with 12 bases lying between them. Germline loops: CDR1 SQVTM, CDR2 ANQGSEA. The CDR3 runs 11 residues. The CDR3 is CSGMGSDGYTF. The CDR3 bases are TGCAGCGGGATGGGATCCGATGGCTACACCTTC.

This clone appeared a single time. The V call is TRBV29-1, the J call TRBJ2-1, with 9 bases that match TRBD1. V gave up 3 bases and J gave up 3 bases; unmatched junction bases: 3. Looked up from germline, CDR1 is SQVTM and CDR2 is ANQGSEA. The CDR3 covers 14 residues. The CDR3 loop is CSVDGTGNYNEQFF. CDR3 DNA sequence: TGCAGCGTTGATGGGACAGGGAACTACAATGAGCAGTTCTTC.

The chain couples TRBV28 to TRBJ1-5; D possibly corresponds to TRBD1 (6 bases). V shed 7 bases and J shed 6 bases, with 25 bases lying between them. The CDR3 is made up of 17 amino acids. Germline CDR1 MDHEN, CDR2 SYDVKM. The CDR3 is CASTPLSWTVEGQPQHF. The CDR3 region has the DNA TGTGCCAGCACCCCCCTCTCGTGGACAGTCGAAGGTCAGCCCCAGCATTTT.

V is TRBV7-7 and J is TRBJ2-1, with 12 positions matching TRBD2. This CDR3 has 15 amino acids. The trim removed 5 bases at V and 7 bases at J, leaving 6 bases unmatched. Germline V gene data show CDR1 as SSHAT and CDR2 as FNYEAQ (reference sequence). The CDR3 nucleotides are TGTGCCAGCAGCCCAGGGACTAGCGGGCTAAATGAGCAGTTCTTC. Encoded protein: CASSPGTSGLNEQFF.

This rearrangement joins TRBV5-1 to TRBJ1-2; 12 nucleotides line up with TRBD1. The germline gives CDR1 SGHRS, CDR2 YFSETQ. With 4 bases clipped from V and 7 bases from J, the junction kept 14 bases outside the gene matches. The CDR3 is 17 amino acids. CDR3 nucleotide sequence: TGCGCCAGCAGCCGCAGCGCGCCGGGACAGGGGGCGAGTGGCTACACCTTC. This sequence encodes CASSRSAPGQGASGYTF.

This chain joins TRBV30 and TRBJ1-2, with D unclear. The CDR3 runs 10 residues. Germline assignment: CDR1 GTSNPN and CDR2 SVGIG (reference sequence). V was pared by 3 bases and J by 9 bases, with 8 bases between. The CDR3 region is CAWRGSRYTF. The CDR3 region has the DNA TGTGCCTGGAGGGGCAGCCGCTACACCTTC.

This clone was detected only a few times. This sequence joins TRBV16 and TRBJ1-1, with a weak D call TRBD1 (6 bases). The CDR3 covers 16 residues. Per germline, CDR1 KGHSY and CDR2 FQNENV. V was trimmed by 0 bases and J by 4 bases, leaving 15 bases between them. The CDR3 nucleotides read TGTGCCAGCAGCCAATCGCGGGGGCAGCGAATCACTGAAGCTTTCTTT. This encodes CASSQSRGQRITEAFF. The full variable domain, in which reference TRBV16 and TRBJ1-1 provide the parts outside the CDR3, is GEEVAQTPKHLVRGEGQKAKLYCAPIKGHSYVFWYQQVLKNEFKFLISFQNENVFDETGMPKERFSAKCLPNSPCSLEIQATKLEDSAVYFCASSQSRGQRITEAFFGQGTRLTVV.

This clone was seen only a few times. The V and J genes are TRBV5-1 and TRBJ2-3, with TRBD2 matching 8 bases. The CDR3 loop spans 18 amino acids. Trimming took 0 bases from V and 8 from J; bases not matched to a gene: 17. From germline, CDR1 is SGHRS and CDR2 YFSETQ. CDR3 coding DNA: TGCGCCAGCAGCTTGGAGGGCTTTGATAGCGGGAATCGCGGTACGCAGTATTTT. Protein: CASSLEGFDSGNRGTQYF.

This chain connects TRBV7-3 to TRBJ2-1, with a weak D call TRBD1 (5 bases). Germline CDR1 is SGHTA and CDR2 is FQGTGA. V lost 5 bases to trimming and J lost 5 bases, with 10 bases between them. The CDR3 has 13 amino acids. The DNA for the CDR3 is TGTGCCAGCAGCCCTCTAGGGGACAATGAGCAGTTCTTC. This translates into CASSPLGDNEQFF.

The V call is TRBV7-8, the J call TRBJ2-2; D might be TRBD2 (6 bases). The V gene lost 5 bases and the J gene lost 0 bases, with 13 bases spanning the gap. Germline V gene sequence: CDR1 SGHVS, CDR2 FQNEAQ. The CDR3 loop spans 16 amino acids. In DNA form, the CDR3 reads TGTGCCAGCAGCCCGGGACTCCCCGCGAACACCGGGGAGCTGTTTTTT. Translating gives CASSPGLPANTGELFF.

A remark on this clone: At the DNA level, this CDR3 is encoded by other sequences in the same sample as well. The V call is TRBV28, the J call TRBJ1-5, with D unresolved. CDR1 and CDR2 from the germline V gene are MDHEN and SYDVKM. Deletions cut 2 bases from V and 0 bases from J, with 5 bases between. The CDR3 extends over 14 amino acids. The chain's CDR3 is CASSLSGSNQPQHF. CDR3 coding DNA: TGTGCCAGCAGTTTAAGCGGTAGCAATCAGCCCCAGCATTTT.

The chain couples TRBV7-6 to TRBJ2-5; 7 bases agree with TRBD1. The CDR3 length is 13 residues. Unmatched junction bases numbered 4, after V lost 2 bases and J lost 7 bases. CDR1 is SGHVS, CDR2 FNYEAQ, per germline. CDR3 coding DNA: TGTGCCAGCAGCTTAAACAACAGGGGGACCCAGTACTTC. Its protein is CASSLNNRGTQYF.

CDR3: CASSPPSGRVREQYF. DNA of the CDR3: TGTGCCAGCAGCCCCCCTAGCGGGAGGGTTCGCGAGCAGTACTTC. V and J are TRBV7-8 and TRBJ2-7, with 12 bases matching TRBD2. Per germline, CDR1 SGHVS and CDR2 FQNEAQ. V was clipped by 5 bases and J by 6 bases; unmatched bases: 8. This CDR3 is 15 amino acids long.

This chain uses TRBV5-4 with TRBJ2-7; D tentatively reads TRBD1 or TRBD2 (6 bases each). Germline lookup yields CDR1 SGHNT and CDR2 YYREEE (reference sequence). V lost 3 bases and J lost 5, with 18 bases in between. The CDR3 runs to 15 residues. The CDR3: CASSSGGARGDEQYF. DNA for the CDR3: TGTGCCAGCAGCTCGGGCGGGGCCAGGGGCGACGAGCAGTACTTC. Complete variable domain (other parts from reference TRBV5-4 and TRBJ2-7): ETGVTQSPTHLIKTRGQQVTLRCSSQSGHNTVSWYQQALGQGPQFIFQYYREEENGRGNFPPRFSGLQFPNYSSELNVNALELDDSALYLCASSSGGARGDEQYFGPGTRLTVT.

The gene calls are TRBV5-1 and TRBJ2-5, with TRBD2 matching over 7 bases. The CDR3 is 16 amino acids. The germline gives CDR1 SGHRS, CDR2 YFSETQ. Germline trimming cut 0 bases from V and 1 base from J; bases unmatched to any gene: 6. The CDR3 nucleotides read TGCGCCAGCAGCTTGGGGTTAGCGGGTCTCCAAGAGACCCAGTACTTC. This codes for CASSLGLAGLQETQYF. Full variable domain (remainder filled in from reference TRBV5-1 and TRBJ2-5): KAGVTQTPRYLIKTRGQQVTLSCSPISGHRSVSWYQQTPGQGLQFLFEYFSETQRNKGNFPGRFSGRQFSNSRSEMNVSTLELGDSALYLCASSLGLAGLQETQYFGPGTRLLVL.